Described below is a single T cell receptor (beta chain) sequence and its context. This sample is part of a study of human T cells and chemical hapten exposure. Time point given: patch test 1, 2 weeks after DPC sensitization. Specified treatment: therapeutic diphenylcyclopropenone sensitization with weekly scalp DPC. This CDR3 is 15 amino acids long. The J segment lost 7 bases and the V segment lost 3 bases, leaving 12 bases of the junction unmatched. Germline V gene lookup returns CDR1 ENHRY and CDR2 SYGVKD. In the library, unique molecular identifiers were attached to individual cDNA molecules. MiXCR, run by TCRdb on the RACE reads, gives a single entry per CDR3 protein. The table has fewer than 200,000 distinct CDR3 sequences, 20% to 25% seen once.

The material was whole blood, obtained in connection with sensitization to the hapten diphenylcyclopropenone (DPC). The J gene is TRBJ2-7, the V gene TRBV10-3, with 7 positions matching TRBD1. This TCR came from a woman between 45 and 60 years old with alopecia areata. Some clones in this sample may be carry-over from other donors' samples. The CDR3: CAISETGQNWGEQYF. For the CDR3, the DNA is TGTGCCATCAGTGAAACGGGACAGAACTGGGGGGAGCAGTACTTC.